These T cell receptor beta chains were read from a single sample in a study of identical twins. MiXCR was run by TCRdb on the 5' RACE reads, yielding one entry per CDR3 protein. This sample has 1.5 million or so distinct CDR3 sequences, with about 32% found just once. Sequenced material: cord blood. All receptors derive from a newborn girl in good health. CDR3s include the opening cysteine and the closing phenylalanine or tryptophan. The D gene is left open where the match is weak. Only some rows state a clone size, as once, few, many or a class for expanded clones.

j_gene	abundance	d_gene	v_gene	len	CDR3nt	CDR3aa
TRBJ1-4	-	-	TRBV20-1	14	TGCAGTGCTAGAGATGGCTTCCCGAAGGAAAAACTGTTTTTT	CSARDGFPKEKLFF
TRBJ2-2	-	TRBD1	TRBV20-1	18	TGCAGTGCTAGAGTCGGTCCCGGGACAGGGGCGAGCACCGGGGAGCTGTTTTTT	CSARVGPGTGASTGELFF
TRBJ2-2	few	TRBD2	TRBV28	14	TGTGCCAGTAGCGGGAATGGGTACACCGGGGAGCTGTTTTTT	CASSGNGYTGELFF
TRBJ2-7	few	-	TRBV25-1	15	TGTGCCAGCAGTGAATCTGGCAGCCCCTCCTACGAGCAGTACTTC	CASSESGSPSYEQYF
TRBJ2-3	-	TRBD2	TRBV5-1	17	TGCGCCAGCAGCTTGGTTCCTAGCGGGGGATACACAGATACGCAGTATTTT	CASSLVPSGGYTDTQYF
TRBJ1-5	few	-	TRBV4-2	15	TGTGCCAGCAGCCAACGTCCGTATAGCAATCAGCCCCAGCATTTT	CASSQRPYSNQPQHF
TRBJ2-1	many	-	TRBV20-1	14	TGCAGTGCTAGGCGCGTAAGCTCCTACAATGAGCAGTTCTTC	CSARRVSSYNEQFF
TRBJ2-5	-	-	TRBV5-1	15	TGCGCCAGCAAGGTGGACACCACATCGGGAAATGAGCAGTACTTC	CASKVDTTSGNEQYF
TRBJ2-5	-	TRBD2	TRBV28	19	TGTGCCAGCAGTCCCCCTCCCCGTACTAGCGGGAGGGCTCAAGGGACCCAGTACTTC	CASSPPPRTSGRAQGTQYF
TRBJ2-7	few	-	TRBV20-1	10	TGCAGTGCTAGTAGTCGGGAGCAGTACTTC	CSASSREQYF
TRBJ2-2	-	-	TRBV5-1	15	TGCGCCAGCAGCTTGGGCGTGGGAATTAACGGGGAGCTGTTTTTT	CASSLGVGINGELFF
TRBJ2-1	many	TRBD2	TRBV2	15	TGTGCCAGCACCATAGCGGGGGGCAGGAACAATGAGCAGTTCTTC	CASTIAGGRNNEQFF
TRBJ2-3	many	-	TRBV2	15	TGTGCCAGCAGCGGACAGCACTACCTCACAGATACGCAGTATTTT	CASSGQHYLTDTQYF
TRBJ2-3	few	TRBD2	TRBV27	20	TGTGCCAGCAGTTTAGAGGGGACTAGCGGGAGGGCCTTTAGCACAGATACGCAGTATTTT	CASSLEGTSGRAFSTDTQYF
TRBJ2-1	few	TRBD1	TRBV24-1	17	TGTGCCACCAGTGATCCCAGCGGGACAGGGGGGAACAATGAGCAGTTCTTC	CATSDPSGTGGNNEQFF